The rows below give T cell receptor beta chains drawn from one sample of a study of T cell repertoires in cytomegalovirus infection. TCRdb passed the reads through MiXCR, listing each CDR3 protein once. This table has over 450,000 distinct CDR3 sequences, about 10% appearing once. The sequenced sample consisted of PBMCs. The receptors were gathered from a human donor in good health (CMV status not recorded). Some clones in this sample may be carry-over from other donors' samples. The CDR3 runs from the conserved cysteine through the conserved F or W. The D gene is left open where the match is weak. Clone size is given for some rows only: seen once, a few or many times, or a class if the clone is expanded.

>TRBD1|TRBV7-9|TRBJ2-1|NA
CASSLGQGLFF
TGTGCCAGCAGCTTAGGACAGGGTTTATTCTTC
>NA|TRBV20-1|TRBJ1-5|NA
CSASPRVGNQPQHF
TGCAGTGCTAGTCCCAGGGTAGGCAATCAGCCCCAGCATTTT
>TRBD2|TRBV11-3|TRBJ2-1|many
CASSSSSSGRSVNEQFF
TGTGCCAGCAGCTCCAGTTCTAGCGGGAGGTCGGTAAATGAGCAGTTCTTC
>NA|TRBV11-2|TRBJ1-5|many
CASSSPSGNRGQPQHF
TGTGCCAGCAGCTCTCCGTCGGGAAATCGTGGACAGCCCCAGCATTTT
>NA|TRBV12-3/TRBV12-4|TRBJ2-7|NA
CASSFLSSAYEQYF
TGTGCCAGCAGTTTTCTGTCCAGTGCCTACGAGCAGTACTTC
>TRBD2|TRBV7-3|TRBJ2-1|many
CASSFGSGGGEQFF
TGTGCCAGCAGCTTTGGTAGCGGGGGGGGTGAGCAGTTCTTC
>NA|TRBV20-1|TRBJ2-6|many
CSAIPTSGANVLTF
TGCAGTGCTATTCCGACCTCTGGGGCCAACGTCCTGACTTTC
>NA|TRBV7-2|TRBJ2-5|many
CASSLVPEQETQYF
TGTGCCAGCAGCTTAGTACCAGAGCAAGAGACCCAGTACTTC
>TRBD2|TRBV7-2|TRBJ2-3|many
CASSSGLAADTQYF
TGTGCCAGCAGCTCGGGACTAGCGGCGGATACGCAGTATTTT
>NA|TRBV7-9|TRBJ1-1|few
CASSVWGTEAFF
TGTGCCAGCAGCGTGTGGGGCACTGAAGCTTTCTTT